This entry lists 21 T cell receptor beta chains sequenced from one sample in a study of blood T cell repertoires in COVID-19. Profiled with immunoSEQ multiplex PCR; TCRdb holds only in-frame clones, not every one. Of 150,000 to 200,000 clones listed, 89% are singletons. Sequencing input: PBMCs or T cells enriched from blood (not recorded which). The source of these receptors is a woman under 30 who had recovered from COVID-19.

The CDR3 region is CASSKQVRQPQHF. The CDR3 bases are TGTGCCAGCAGTAAACAGGTACGGCAGCCCCAGCATTTT. The gene calls are TRBV12-3 or TRBV12-4 and TRBJ1-5; TRBD1 might be the D (5 bases). The CDR3 runs to 13 residues. Trimming cost V 5 bases and J 7 bases, with 12 bases left between them.

This clone has only a few counts. The chain is built from TRBV9 and TRBJ1-5; 9 bases fit TRBD1. Germline CDR1 is SGDLS and CDR2 is YYNGEE. This CDR3 has 14 residues. V gave up 0 bases and J gave up 7 bases; unmatched junction bases: 2. The CDR3 DNA is TGTGCCAGCAGCGTAGGGACAGGGGTGCAGCCCCAGCATTTT. It codes for CASSVGTGVQPQHF.

The gene calls are TRBV27 and TRBJ2-1; 13 bases agree with TRBD2. The germline V gene encodes CDR1 MNHEY and CDR2 SMNVEV (reference sequence). With 5 bases clipped from V and 8 bases from J, the junction kept 3 bases outside the gene matches. This CDR3 comprises 14 residues. Here the CDR3 reads CASSGLAGADEQFF. The DNA of the CDR3 is TGTGCCAGCAGTGGACTAGCGGGAGCGGATGAGCAGTTCTTC.

J is TRBJ2-7 and V is TRBV5-6, with 12 bases fitting TRBD1. Germline V gene sequence: CDR1 SGHDT, CDR2 YYEEEE. There are 15 residues in the CDR3. V shed 1 base, J shed 7 bases, and the junction held 6 bases outside the gene matches. The CDR3 DNA is TGTGCCAGCAGCTTGAAGGGACAGGGGGCCGGGGAGCAGTACTTC. Amino acids: CASSLKGQGAGEQYF.

The chain has TRBV27 and TRBJ2-3, with 10 bases aligning to TRBD1. The germline V gene has CDR1 MNHEY and CDR2 SMNVEV (reference sequence). V gave up 5 bases and J gave up 3 bases; unmatched junction bases: 14. The length of the CDR3 is 18 residues. CDR3 bases: TGTGCCAGCAGTGACCCCCGGGACAGGGGAATTAGAACAGATACGCAGTATTTT. This translates into CASSDPRDRGIRTDTQYF.

The V and J genes are TRBV7-9 and TRBJ2-7, with D tentatively TRBD2 (5 bases). This CDR3 has 13 amino acids. Trimming took off 0 bases at V and 12 bases at J, with 15 bases between the two ends. The germline gives CDR1 SEHNR, CDR2 FQNEAQ (reference sequence). CDR3 amino acids: CASSLADSGRRYF. CDR3 sequence (DNA): TGTGCCAGCAGCTTAGCGGACTCGGGCCGTAGGTACTTC.

V usage is TRBV27 and J usage is TRBJ1-4, with D maybe TRBD1 (6 bases). The CDR3 loop spans 12 amino acids. Germline CDR1 MNHEY, CDR2 SMNVEV (reference sequence). V lost 9 bases to trimming and J lost 7 bases, with 12 bases between them. CDR3 DNA sequence: TGTGCCAGACAGGGAGAGGGTGAAAAACTGTTTTTT. This codes for CARQGEGEKLFF. Full variable domain (rest looked up from reference TRBV27 and TRBJ1-4): EAQVTQNPRYLITVTGKKLTVTCSQNMNHEYMSWYRQDPGLGLRQIYYSMNVEVTDKGDVPEGYKVSRKEKRNFPLILESPSPNQTSLYFCARQGEGEKLFFGSGTQLSVL.

This chain links TRBV5-1 with TRBJ2-6, with D possibly matching TRBD2 (6 bases). CDR3 length: 15 residues. V lost 5 bases and J 0 bases, leaving 9 bases between the germline ends. Germline loops: CDR1 SGHRS, CDR2 YFSETQ. As DNA, the CDR3 is TGCGCCAGCAGAACCGGGGGCTCTGGGGCCAACGTCCTGACTTTC. Its translation is CASRTGGSGANVLTF.

The chain joins TRBV14 to TRBJ2-3, with a weak D call TRBD2 (5 bases). The ends were cut back, 0 bases at V and 8 bases at J, with 6 bases in the middle. The CDR3 runs 12 residues. The germline CDR1 and CDR2 sequences are SGHDN and FVKESK. In DNA, the CDR3 is TGTGCCAGCAGCCAAGAGGCGGGTACGCAGTATTTT. Amino acid sequence: CASSQEAGTQYF.

The V gene is TRBV27, the J gene TRBJ1-6; possible D gene TRBD1, 5 bases. Germline values: CDR1 MNHEY, CDR2 SMNVEV (reference sequence). The V end lost 1 base, the J end lost 9 bases, and 10 bases lay between the germline ends. The CDR3 has 14 amino acids. The CDR3 nucleotides read TGTGCCAGCAGTTTATTGCAGGGATCTTCACCCCTCCACTTT. Translating gives CASSLLQGSSPLHF.

The V gene is TRBV6-5, the J gene TRBJ2-7; D is unclear. The CDR3 totals 13 residues. V shed 0 bases and J shed 3 bases, with 6 bases lying between them. Per the germline V gene, CDR1 is MNHEY and CDR2 is SVGAGI. CDR3 sequence: CASSYSNNYEQYF. CDR3 coding DNA: TGTGCCAGCAGTTACTCGAACAACTACGAGCAGTACTTC.

The chain is built from TRBV28 and TRBJ1-2; D unresolved. Germline V gene data show CDR1 as MDHEN and CDR2 as SYDVKM. Trimming left V 7 bases short and J 4 bases short, with 10 bases between. The CDR3 contains 12 residues. This CDR3 reads CASMSGSYGYTF. The CDR3, as DNA: TGTGCCAGCATGTCGGGTAGCTATGGCTACACCTTC.

The chain carries TRBV28 and TRBJ1-4; 10 bases map to TRBD1. In germline, CDR1 is MDHEN, CDR2 SYDVKM. J lost 13 bases, V lost 6 bases, and 5 bases had no gene match. This CDR3 region has 12 residues. The CDR3 coding sequence is TGTGCCAGCAGGGGACAGGGGAGATTACTGTTTTTT. This sequence encodes CASRGQGRLLFF.

This clone turned up a few times. J is TRBJ2-1 and V is TRBV4-1, with 11 bases fitting TRBD2. There are 15 residues in the CDR3. Trimming cost V 4 bases and J 9 bases; bases outside gene matches: 8. From germline, CDR1 is MGHRA and CDR2 YSYEKL. The CDR3 DNA is TGCGCCAGCAGCCTCCCGACTAGCGGGGCGTTTGAGCAGTTCTTC. Its protein is CASSLPTSGAFEQFF.

The chain employs TRBV5-1 and TRBJ2-2, with D perhaps TRBD1 (5 bases). V shed 2 bases and J shed 6 bases, with 8 bases lying between them. Per the germline V gene, CDR1 is SGHRS and CDR2 is YFSETQ. This CDR3 comprises 13 residues. The DNA for the CDR3 is TGCGCCAGCAGCTTCCAGGGCTCCGGGGAGCTGTTTTTT. It encodes CASSFQGSGELFF.

The rearrangement joins TRBV6-6 to TRBJ2-1; a weak D match, TRBD1 (6 bases). CDR3 size: 13 residues. CDR1 is MNHNY and CDR2 is SVGAGI in the germline V gene (reference sequence). The V gene lost 7 bases and the J gene lost 8 bases, with 15 bases spanning the gap. The CDR3 loop reads CASTLEGGDEQFF. Written as DNA, the CDR3 is TGTGCCAGCACTCTCGAAGGGGGAGATGAGCAGTTCTTC.

This chain joins TRBV5-4 and TRBJ2-5; 13 bases align to TRBD2. The CDR3 length is 16 residues. Germline trimming cut 4 bases from V and 4 bases from J; bases unmatched to any gene: 7. The germline gives CDR1 SGHNT, CDR2 YYREEE (reference sequence). The CDR3 spells CASSPGTSGTGETQYF. CDR3 nucleotides: TGTGCCAGCAGCCCCGGGACTAGCGGGACTGGAGAGACCCAGTACTTC.

The chain has TRBV29-1 and TRBJ1-2; TRBD1 matches 7 bases. V was clipped by 1 base and J by 2 bases; unmatched bases: 10. Germline assignment: CDR1 SQVTM and CDR2 ANQGSEA. The CDR3 runs to 16 residues. The CDR3 region has the DNA TGCAGCGTTGAAGGGGGATCGACAGGGACGAACTATGGCTACACCTTC. It translates to CSVEGGSTGTNYGYTF.

The chain has TRBV3-1 (or the pseudogene TRBV3-2) and TRBJ2-2; D not resolved. Trimming stripped 3 bases from V and 4 bases from J, with 9 bases between. The length of the CDR3 is 14 residues. Germline CDR1 LGHDT, CDR2 YNNKEL (reference sequence). Written as DNA, the CDR3 is TGTGCCAGCAGCCAGGGCCCCATCACCGGGGAGCTGTTTTTT. Amino acid sequence: CASSQGPITGELFF.

The gene calls are TRBV4-1 and TRBJ1-2, with a possible D match to TRBD1 (6 bases). Trimming removed 3 bases at V and 7 bases at J, with 15 bases between. CDR1 is MGHRA and CDR2 is YSYEKL in the germline V gene. This CDR3 comprises 14 residues. For the CDR3, the DNA is TGCGCCAGCAGCCAGCCAACAGGGCAAGGTGGCTACACCTTC. It translates to CASSQPTGQGGYTF.

V and J are TRBV6-4 and TRBJ2-7, with TRBD1 matching over 7 bases. The V segment lost 1 base and the J segment 5 bases; nucleotides outside the gene matches: 5. The germline V gene has CDR1 MRHNA and CDR2 SNTAGT. This CDR3 is built from 14 residues. The CDR3 loop is CASSDWAGGDEQYF. The CDR3 DNA is TGTGCCAGCAGTGACTGGGCAGGGGGAGACGAGCAGTACTTC.